The entry below gives a single T cell receptor beta chain sequence along with its context. What it binds is unknown. A second PCR of 7 to 11 cycles used a sample-barcoded 5' primer and a J-beta primer mix. TCRdb re-derived calls from the 5' RACE reads in MiXCR, one entry per CDR3 protein. The sample lists 1 million or so distinct CDR3 sequences, 40% to 45% occurring once. The data originate from a study of blood T cells in healthy people across ages. The CDR3 loop spans 15 amino acids. The germline CDR1 and CDR2 sequences are LNHDA and SQIVND (reference sequence). General observations from the study: Age advanced and TCR beta diversity per million T cells fell, roughly linearly. The study regarded diversity estimates from one million T cells as underestimates. Donors of long life had a larger count of naive CD4+ cells and greater diversity than aged donors.

The sequenced material came from blood. This TCR came from a woman aged 55-75 years in good health. The chain couples TRBV19 to TRBJ2-4; 7 bases line up with TRBD2. Matching the DNA end better, TRBJ2-7 makes the J call doubtful. DNA for the CDR3: TGTGCCAGTAGTATGCGGGAGAGGGAGGTCTACGAGCAGTACTTC. Translated: CASSMREREVYEQYF.